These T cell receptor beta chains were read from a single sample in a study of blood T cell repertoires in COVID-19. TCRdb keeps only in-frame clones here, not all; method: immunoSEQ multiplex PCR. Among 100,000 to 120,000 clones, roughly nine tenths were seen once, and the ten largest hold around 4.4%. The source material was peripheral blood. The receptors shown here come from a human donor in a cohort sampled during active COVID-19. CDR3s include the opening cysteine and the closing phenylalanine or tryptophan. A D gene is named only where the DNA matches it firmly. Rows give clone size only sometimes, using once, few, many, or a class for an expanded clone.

CDR3 DNA: TGCAGTGCTAGTCTAGCGGCCTACAATGAGCAGTTCTTC
CDR3 protein: CSASLAAYNEQFF
J gene: TRBJ2-1
clone size: .
D gene: TRBD2
V gene: TRBV20-1

CDR3 DNA: TGTGCCAGTAGGAGCAGGGTTGGGAATAGCAATCAGCCCCAGCATTTT
CDR3 protein: CASRSRVGNSNQPQHF
J gene: TRBJ1-5
clone size: .
D gene: .
V gene: TRBV19

CDR3 DNA: TGCGCCAGCAGCTTGAGACAGGGGAGGACCGGGGAGCTGTTTTTT
CDR3 protein: CASSLRQGRTGELFF
J gene: TRBJ2-2
clone size: .
D gene: TRBD1
V gene: TRBV5-1

CDR3 DNA: TGTGCCAGCACCCCCCGCCGGATAGGACACAACACTGAAGCTTTCTTT
CDR3 protein: CASTPRRIGHNTEAFF
J gene: TRBJ1-1
clone size: .
D gene: .
V gene: TRBV27

CDR3 DNA: TGTGCCAGCAGCTCCTGGACAAGGGTAACCGGGGAGCTGTTTTTT
CDR3 protein: CASSSWTRVTGELFF
J gene: TRBJ2-2
clone size: .
D gene: .
V gene: TRBV7-9

CDR3 DNA: TGTGCCAGCAGCCTGACAGGGGAGGCGGCCGCCGGGGAGCTGTTTTTT
CDR3 protein: CASSLTGEAAAGELFF
J gene: TRBJ2-2
clone size: .
D gene: TRBD1
V gene: TRBV2

CDR3 DNA: TGTGCCAGCAGCCAAGGACAGTTCGACAATGAGCAGTTCTTC
CDR3 protein: CASSQGQFDNEQFF
J gene: TRBJ2-1
clone size: once
D gene: .
V gene: TRBV11-3

CDR3 DNA: TGTGCCAGCAGATCAGTTGGGGGGTTGGACACTGAAGCTTTCTTT
CDR3 protein: CASRSVGGLDTEAFF
J gene: TRBJ1-1
clone size: few
D gene: .
V gene: TRBV21-1

CDR3 DNA: TGTGCCAGCAGCGTGGGTGTAGCGGGAGAGGTAGATACGCAGTATTTT
CDR3 protein: CASSVGVAGEVDTQYF
J gene: TRBJ2-3
clone size: .
D gene: TRBD2
V gene: TRBV9

CDR3 DNA: TGTGCCAGCAGCTATAGAGGGGGAACTGGAAACACCATATATTTT
CDR3 protein: CASSYRGGTGNTIYF
J gene: TRBJ1-3
clone size: few
D gene: .
V gene: TRBV7-6

CDR3 DNA: TGTGCCAGCAGCTCCGGACAGAGTGTCATTCAGTACTTC
CDR3 protein: CASSSGQSVIQYF
J gene: TRBJ2-4
clone size: .
D gene: .
V gene: TRBV5-6

CDR3 DNA: TGTGCCAGCAGCTTGTTGGGACAGGGACACGCGAACACCGGGGAGCTGTTTTTT
CDR3 protein: CASSLLGQGHANTGELFF
J gene: TRBJ2-2
clone size: once
D gene: TRBD1
V gene: TRBV5-8

CDR3 DNA: TGTGCCAGCAGTTACTTGCGGGGTGGAAACTACAATGAGCAGTTCTTC
CDR3 protein: CASSYLRGGNYNEQFF
J gene: TRBJ2-1
clone size: .
D gene: .
V gene: TRBV6-5

CDR3 DNA: TGCAGTGCTAGAGTGGGAGAGCGCTACACCTTC
CDR3 protein: CSARVGERYTF
J gene: TRBJ1-2
clone size: few
D gene: .
V gene: TRBV20-1

CDR3 DNA: TGCAGCGTGGACAGGGGAGAGAACTACGAGCAGTACTTC
CDR3 protein: CSVDRGENYEQYF
J gene: TRBJ2-7
clone size: .
D gene: TRBD1
V gene: TRBV29-1

CDR3 DNA: TGTGCCAGCAGTCCCGGGACAGGGTACACCGGGGAGCTGTTTTTT
CDR3 protein: CASSPGTGYTGELFF
J gene: TRBJ2-2
clone size: once
D gene: TRBD1
V gene: TRBV7-9

CDR3 DNA: TGTGCCAGCGGCGAACGGGACAGGGCAACTGAAGCTTTCTTT
CDR3 protein: CASGERDRATEAFF
J gene: TRBJ1-1
clone size: .
D gene: TRBD1
V gene: TRBV6-6

CDR3 DNA: TGTGCCAGCAGTTCCACGGGACTCAGGGACAATGAGCAGTTCTTC
CDR3 protein: CASSSTGLRDNEQFF
J gene: TRBJ2-1
clone size: .
D gene: .
V gene: TRBV27

CDR3 DNA: TGTGCCAGCAGCTCCGGGACAGTGGGCTACACCTTC
CDR3 protein: CASSSGTVGYTF
J gene: TRBJ1-2
clone size: .
D gene: TRBD1
V gene: TRBV11-2

CDR3 DNA: TGTGCTAGTGGTTTGGGGATTGGCACAGGTAGCACAGATACGCAGTATTTT
CDR3 protein: CASGLGIGTGSTDTQYF
J gene: TRBJ2-3
clone size: once
D gene: .
V gene: TRBV12-5

CDR3 DNA: TGTGCCACCAGTGATCCGGGACTAGCGGGAGGGCCCGAGCAGTACTTC
CDR3 protein: CATSDPGLAGGPEQYF
J gene: TRBJ2-7
clone size: .
D gene: TRBD2
V gene: TRBV24-1

CDR3 DNA: TGTGCCAGCAGCCTATTCCCTAGCGGGCCTATGAGTGGGCAGTTCTTC
CDR3 protein: CASSLFPSGPMSGQFF
J gene: TRBJ2-1
clone size: once
D gene: TRBD2
V gene: TRBV3-1/TRBV3-2

CDR3 DNA: TGTGCCGCCAAAACTCCCTACGAGCAGTACTTC
CDR3 protein: CAAKTPYEQYF
J gene: TRBJ2-7
clone size: .
D gene: .
V gene: TRBV6-5

CDR3 DNA: TGTGCCAGCAGTGCCTCCCCAGTGGATGAGCAGTTCTTC
CDR3 protein: CASSASPVDEQFF
J gene: TRBJ2-1
clone size: .
D gene: .
V gene: TRBV6-4

CDR3 DNA: TGCGCCAGCAGCGCCAGCGAGGGAAACACCATATATTTT
CDR3 protein: CASSASEGNTIYF
J gene: TRBJ1-3
clone size: .
D gene: .
V gene: TRBV5-1

CDR3 DNA: TGTGCCATCAGCCCACCTGGGGGGGGAAATGAGCAGTTCTTC
CDR3 protein: CAISPPGGGNEQFF
J gene: TRBJ2-1
clone size: few
D gene: TRBD2
V gene: TRBV10-3

CDR3 DNA: TGTGCCAGCAGCTTAGAGAGATGGCGGGGGGCGGGGAATACGCAGTATTTT
CDR3 protein: CASSLERWRGAGNTQYF
J gene: TRBJ2-3
clone size: few
D gene: TRBD2
V gene: TRBV7-2

CDR3 DNA: TGTGCCAGCAGCCCCGTAATAGCGGGGTATTCCTACAATGAGCAGTTCTTC
CDR3 protein: CASSPVIAGYSYNEQFF
J gene: TRBJ2-1
clone size: .
D gene: TRBD2
V gene: TRBV3-1/TRBV3-2

CDR3 DNA: TGTGCCATCAAATACAGCATGAACACTGAAGCTTTCTTT
CDR3 protein: CAIKYSMNTEAFF
J gene: TRBJ1-1
clone size: .
D gene: .
V gene: TRBV10-3

CDR3 DNA: TGTGCCAGCAGCTTGGAGAGGCGGCCAGACTACACCTTC
CDR3 protein: CASSLERRPDYTF
J gene: TRBJ1-2
clone size: once
D gene: .
V gene: TRBV5-5

CDR3 DNA: TGTGCCAGCAGCTGGGACTCTAATGAGCAGTTCTTC
CDR3 protein: CASSWDSNEQFF
J gene: TRBJ2-1
clone size: .
D gene: .
V gene: TRBV5-4

CDR3 DNA: TGTGCCAGCAGCTTTCGAGCCTATCCAGGGAGCACAGATACGCAGTATTTT
CDR3 protein: CASSFRAYPGSTDTQYF
J gene: TRBJ2-3
clone size: once
D gene: .
V gene: TRBV7-2

CDR3 DNA: TGTGCCAGTAGTATTCGGCTGGGGACAGGGTGGGTTACGCAGTATTTT
CDR3 protein: CASSIRLGTGWVTQYF
J gene: TRBJ2-3
clone size: once
D gene: TRBD1
V gene: TRBV19

CDR3 DNA: TGTGCCAGCTCACCAGTGGGGGACTCGGGAGATACGCAGTATTTT
CDR3 protein: CASSPVGDSGDTQYF
J gene: TRBJ2-3
clone size: .
D gene: .
V gene: TRBV18

CDR3 DNA: TGTGCCAGCAGCTTGCCCCGGGGCGGGAGAGGCACCGGGGAGCTGTTTTTT
CDR3 protein: CASSLPRGGRGTGELFF
J gene: TRBJ2-2
clone size: once
D gene: TRBD2
V gene: TRBV5-4

CDR3 DNA: TGTGCTAGCAGCTTAGCGGGGGGGGACACAGATACGCAGTATTTT
CDR3 protein: CASSLAGGDTDTQYF
J gene: TRBJ2-3
clone size: .
D gene: TRBD2
V gene: TRBV7-7

CDR3 DNA: TGTGCCAGCAGCATTCAGGGGGCAGGGGAGCTGTTTTTT
CDR3 protein: CASSIQGAGELFF
J gene: TRBJ2-2
clone size: .
D gene: TRBD1
V gene: TRBV11-1

CDR3 DNA: TGTGCCAGCAGCTTAAGGGGGGGCGAGACCCAGTACTTC
CDR3 protein: CASSLRGGETQYF
J gene: TRBJ2-5
clone size: .
D gene: .
V gene: TRBV11-2

CDR3 DNA: TGTGCTAGTGGTTTCGGTCAGCCCCAGCATTTT
CDR3 protein: CASGFGQPQHF
J gene: TRBJ1-5
clone size: .
D gene: .
V gene: TRBV12-5

CDR3 DNA: TGTGCCAGCAGCCCAGGGGCGGACACAGATACGCAGTATTTT
CDR3 protein: CASSPGADTDTQYF
J gene: TRBJ2-3
clone size: .
D gene: .
V gene: TRBV11-3

CDR3 DNA: TGCGCCAGCAGCATGGGGGGACAGCGGTACTCCTACGAGCAGTACTTC
CDR3 protein: CASSMGGQRYSYEQYF
J gene: TRBJ2-7
clone size: .
D gene: .
V gene: TRBV5-1

CDR3 DNA: TGTGCCAGCAGTCGATCCGGGACAGGGGGGTTTGCTACCTACAATGAGCAGTTCTTC
CDR3 protein: CASSRSGTGGFATYNEQFF
J gene: TRBJ2-1
clone size: .
D gene: TRBD1
V gene: TRBV14

CDR3 DNA: TGTGCCACCAGCCGGGGCAGGGAGGAGGTAAAGACCTTC
CDR3 protein: CATSRGREEVKTF
J gene: TRBJ1-2
clone size: .
D gene: .
V gene: TRBV15

CDR3 DNA: TGTGCCAGCAGTGCCGAGGACAATGAGCAGTTCTTC
CDR3 protein: CASSAEDNEQFF
J gene: TRBJ2-1
clone size: .
D gene: .
V gene: TRBV2

CDR3 DNA: TGTGCCAGCAGCTTGAGTGCGTATCTATCTTATGGCTACACCTTC
CDR3 protein: CASSLSAYLSYGYTF
J gene: TRBJ1-2
clone size: .
D gene: .
V gene: TRBV7-9

CDR3 DNA: TGTGCCAGCAGTTACTCGAACAGGGAGGGAACTGAAGCTTTCTTT
CDR3 protein: CASSYSNREGTEAFF
J gene: TRBJ1-1
clone size: few
D gene: .
V gene: TRBV6-5

CDR3 DNA: TGTGCCAGCCCGTTGGGGTGGCCCGGGACAGGGAGACGCTACACCTTC
CDR3 protein: CASPLGWPGTGRRYTF
J gene: TRBJ1-2
clone size: .
D gene: TRBD1
V gene: TRBV27

CDR3 DNA: TGCAGCTCCGATGGGGCTAGCGGGGGGGGTCTGGAGACCCAGTACTTC
CDR3 protein: CSSDGASGGGLETQYF
J gene: TRBJ2-5
clone size: .
D gene: TRBD2
V gene: TRBV29-1

CDR3 DNA: TGCGCCAGCAGGGGGACAGTTACCGGGGAGCTGTTTTTT
CDR3 protein: CASRGTVTGELFF
J gene: TRBJ2-2
clone size: .
D gene: TRBD1
V gene: TRBV10-1

CDR3 DNA: TGCGCCAGCAGCGGGGAGGGCACCGGGGAGCTGTTTTTT
CDR3 protein: CASSGEGTGELFF
J gene: TRBJ2-2
clone size: few
D gene: TRBD2
V gene: TRBV5-1

CDR3 DNA: TGTGCCAGCAGCCAAGATCTCGCGTATGGCTACACCTTC
CDR3 protein: CASSQDLAYGYTF
J gene: TRBJ1-2
clone size: .
D gene: .
V gene: TRBV14

CDR3 DNA: TGTGCCAGCAGCTTGGGGGGCAATAGTGGGCGAAATTCACCCCTCCACTTT
CDR3 protein: CASSLGGNSGRNSPLHF
J gene: TRBJ1-6
clone size: .
D gene: .
V gene: TRBV5-4

CDR3 DNA: TGTGCCAGCAGTTTAATCGCGGGAGGTTCTTACAATGAGCAGTTCTTC
CDR3 protein: CASSLIAGGSYNEQFF
J gene: TRBJ2-1
clone size: .
D gene: TRBD2
V gene: TRBV28

CDR3 DNA: TGTGCCAGCAGCTCCGCGCCAGCGTTACAAAATTCACCCCTCCACTTT
CDR3 protein: CASSSAPALQNSPLHF
J gene: TRBJ1-6
clone size: .
D gene: .
V gene: TRBV13